This TCR beta chain was profiled in a study of blood T cell repertoires in COVID-19. Study-wide context: The study drew acute and convalescent COVID-19 samples from the United States, Italy and Spain. T cells, B-cell-depleted T cells, or PBMCs supplied cDNA or gDNA.

The V end lost 3 bases, the J end lost 5 bases, and 15 bases lay between the germline ends. The CDR3 is made up of 15 amino acids. Looked up from germline, CDR1 is SGHTA and CDR2 is FQGTGA. In the original workflow: Reference gene primer amplification gave nucleated cell count estimates. Assay: immunoSEQ multiplex PCR; the TCRdb copy retains only in-frame clones and omits some. V, J and clone size were drawn from that table, and D and trimming were deduced from the DNA. The sample gives about 87,000 clones, around 75% of which show up once; approximately 4% is in the top ten. Source material: peripheral blood. J is TRBJ2-3 and V is TRBV7-3, with D perhaps matching TRBD1 (6 bases). This TCR came from a woman aged 45-59 years with acute or convalescent COVID-19. The CDR3 DNA is TGTGCCAGCAGCTTTATGGGGGCCCGAGGAGATACGCAGTATTTT. Translating it yields CASSFMGARGDTQYF.